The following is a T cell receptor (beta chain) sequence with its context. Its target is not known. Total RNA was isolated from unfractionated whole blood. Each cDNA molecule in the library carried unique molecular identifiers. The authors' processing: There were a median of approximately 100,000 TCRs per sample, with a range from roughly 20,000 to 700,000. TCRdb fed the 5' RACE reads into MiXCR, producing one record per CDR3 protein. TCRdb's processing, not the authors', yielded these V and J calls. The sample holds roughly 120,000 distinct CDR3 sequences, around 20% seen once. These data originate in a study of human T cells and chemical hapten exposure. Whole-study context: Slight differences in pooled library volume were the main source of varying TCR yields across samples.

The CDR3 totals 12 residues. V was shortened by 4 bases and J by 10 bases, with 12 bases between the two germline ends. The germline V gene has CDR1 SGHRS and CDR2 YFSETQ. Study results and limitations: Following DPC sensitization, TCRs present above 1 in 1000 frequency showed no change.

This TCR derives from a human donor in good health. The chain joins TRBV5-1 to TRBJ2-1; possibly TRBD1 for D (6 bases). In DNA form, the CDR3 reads TGCGCCAGCAGCCACGCCAGGGGAGAGCAGTTCTTC. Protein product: CASSHARGEQFF.